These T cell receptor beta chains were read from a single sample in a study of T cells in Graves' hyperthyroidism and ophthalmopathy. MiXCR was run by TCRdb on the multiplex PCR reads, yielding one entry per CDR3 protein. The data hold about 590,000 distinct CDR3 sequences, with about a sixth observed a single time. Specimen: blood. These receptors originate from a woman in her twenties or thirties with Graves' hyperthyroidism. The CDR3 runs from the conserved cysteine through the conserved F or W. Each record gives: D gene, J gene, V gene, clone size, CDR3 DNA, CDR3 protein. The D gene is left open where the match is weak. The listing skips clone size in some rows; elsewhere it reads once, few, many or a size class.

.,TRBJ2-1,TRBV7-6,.,TGTGCCAGCAGCCTAGGGAACAGGGCCCATGAGCAGTTCTTC,CASSLGNRAHEQFF
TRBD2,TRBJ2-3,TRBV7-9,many,TGTGCCAGCAGCTCCGGGACTAGCGGGAGTTACGGCACAGATACGCAGTATTTT,CASSSGTSGSYGTDTQYF
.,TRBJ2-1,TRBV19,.,TGTGCCAGTAGCTCGGGGGCGGGTGTGCAGTTCTTC,CASSSGAGVQFF
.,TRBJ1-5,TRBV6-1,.,TGTGCCAGCAGTAACGTCAGGGGCAATCAGCCCCAGCATTTT,CASSNVRGNQPQHF
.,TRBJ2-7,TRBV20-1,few,TGCAGTGCCCAGACAGGGACTAACTCCTACGAGCAGTACTTC,CSAQTGTNSYEQYF
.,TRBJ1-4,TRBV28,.,TGTGCCAGCAGCGCCCCGGGACTGACTGCAACTAATGAAAAACTGTTTTTT,CASSAPGLTATNEKLFF
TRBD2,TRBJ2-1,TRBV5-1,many,TGCGCCAGCAGCTCCCCTCGACTAGCGGGAGGTGAGCAGTTCTTC,CASSSPRLAGGEQFF
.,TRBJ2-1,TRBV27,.,TGTGCCAGCAGTGGCCGAGACAGGAAGTACAATGAGCAGTTCTTC,CASSGRDRKYNEQFF
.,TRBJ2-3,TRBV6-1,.,TGTGCCAGCAGTCCCCGAGCCGGGACTAGCACAGATACGCAGTATTTT,CASSPRAGTSTDTQYF
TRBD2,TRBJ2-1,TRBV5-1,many,TGCGCCAGCAGCCTAGCGGGCCTACCCTCCTACAATGAGCAGTTCTTC,CASSLAGLPSYNEQFF
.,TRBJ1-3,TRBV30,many,TGTGCCTGGAGGCGGACAGCCAACTCTGGAAACACCATATATTTT,CAWRRTANSGNTIYF
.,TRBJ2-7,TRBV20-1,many,TGCAGTGCCAAGACAGGCTACTTCTACGAGCAGTACTTC,CSAKTGYFYEQYF
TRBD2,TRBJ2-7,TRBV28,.,TGTGCCAGCAGCACCTCGGGACTAGCGGGGGGCGAGCAGTACTTC,CASSTSGLAGGEQYF
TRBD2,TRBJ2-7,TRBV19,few,TGTGCCAGTAGTCTCGAACTAGCGGGAGGGGAGTACGAGCAGTACTTC,CASSLELAGGEYEQYF
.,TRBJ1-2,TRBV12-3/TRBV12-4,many,TGTGCCAGCGAAAATTTGGTTTCGAGCAGCCTCTATGGCTACACCTTC,CASENLVSSSLYGYTF
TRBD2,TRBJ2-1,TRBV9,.,TGTGCCAGCAGCGACCTCCGAGCGGGAGGGCTCAATGAGCAGTTCTTC,CASSDLRAGGLNEQFF
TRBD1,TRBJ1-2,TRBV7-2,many,TGTGCCAGCAGCAAACTAGGGACAGGGCAAGTCTATGGCTACACCTTC,CASSKLGTGQVYGYTF